What follows are 21 T cell receptor beta chains derived from one specimen sequenced in a study of T cell responses to AZD1222 COVID-19 vaccine. The assay was immunoSEQ multiplex PCR, and TCRdb's table has in-frame clones only and misses some. The sample shows about 120,000 clones, around nine tenths of them seen only once. Specimen: peripheral blood, collected on day 0 of AZD1222 vaccination. Receptors originate from an adult in good health.

The chain is built from TRBV28 and TRBJ1-1; D unresolved. In germline, CDR1 is MDHEN, CDR2 SYDVKM. The V end was cut by 5 bases, the J end by 7 bases, with 8 bases between. This CDR3 is 11 amino acids long. The CDR3 DNA reads TGTGCCAGCAGTATCAGGTTTGAAGCTTTCTTT. It translates to CASSIRFEAFF.

The chain uses TRBV6-5 and TRBJ2-5; the D is unclear. This CDR3 comprises 13 residues. V lost 0 bases to trimming and J lost 8 bases, with 10 bases between them. Germline V gene sequence: CDR1 MNHEY, CDR2 SVGAGI. In nucleotides, the CDR3 is TGTGCCAGCAGTTACTCGAATATGCGAACCCAGTACTTC. It codes for CASSYSNMRTQYF.

The rearrangement joins TRBV30 to TRBJ1-3, with D possibly TRBD1 on 5 matching bases. CDR3 length: 15 residues. The V gene's germline CDR1 is GTSNPN and CDR2 SVGIG (reference sequence). The V gene lost 3 bases and the J gene lost 0 bases, with 12 bases spanning the gap. CDR3: CAWRDGTFSGNTIYF. In DNA, the CDR3 is TGTGCCTGGAGGGACGGGACCTTCTCTGGAAACACCATATATTTT.

The chain uses TRBV18 and TRBJ1-4; 7 nucleotides line up with TRBD1. From germline, CDR1 is KGHSH and CDR2 LQKENI. The CDR3 consists of 13 residues. The ends lost 9 bases at V and 5 bases at J; junction bases unmatched: 6. The CDR3 DNA sequence: TGTGCCAGTCAACAGGGGATAAATGAAAAACTGTTTTTT. Protein sequence: CASQQGINEKLFF.

V and J are TRBV28 and TRBJ2-7; TRBD2 agrees at 10 bases. V dropped 2 bases and J dropped 3; count of bases not matched to a gene: 10. The germline V gene has CDR1 MDHEN and CDR2 SYDVKM. The CDR3 is made up of 17 amino acids. CDR3 sequence reads: CASSLALLAGVYYEQYF. The CDR3 DNA reads as TGTGCCAGCAGTTTAGCCCTTCTAGCGGGAGTCTACTACGAGCAGTACTTC. Drawing the rest from reference TRBV28 and TRBJ2-7, the complete variable domain is DVKVTQSSRYLVKRTGEKVFLECVQDMDHENMFWYRQDPGLGLRLIYFSYDVKMKEKGDIPEGYSVSREKKERFSLILESASTNQTSMYLCASSLALLAGVYYEQYFGPGTRLTVT.

J is TRBJ2-7 and V is TRBV7-2; 8 bases map to TRBD1. Looked up from germline, CDR1 is SGHTA and CDR2 is FQGNSA. The CDR3 is 13 residues long. V lost 5 bases and J lost 4; bases outside the gene matches: 4. CDR3 bases: TGTGCCAGCAGCAAGGACAGGGATTACGAGCAGTACTTC. Protein sequence: CASSKDRDYEQYF.

V and J are TRBV6-5 and TRBJ1-2, with D possibly TRBD1 on 5 matching bases. The V end was cut by 7 bases, the J end by 8 bases, with 23 bases between. Germline assignment: CDR1 MNHEY and CDR2 SVGAGI. The CDR3 runs to 15 residues. CDR3 protein: CASNVGWGNTMGYTF. CDR3 DNA: TGTGCCAGCAACGTGGGATGGGGGAACACTATGGGCTACACCTTC.

This clone came up once. The V gene is TRBV1, the J gene TRBJ2-3; the table assigns TRBD2, which was not confirmed against the DNA. TRBV1 is a listed pseudogene. This CDR3 has 17 residues. CDR3: CTSSQGTSGRTRDTQYF. Here the CDR3 DNA reads TGCACCAGCAGCCAAGGGACTAGCGGGAGGACGCGGGATACGCAGTATTTT.

The genes are TRBV7-8 and TRBJ1-4, with a weak D call TRBD1 (5 bases). Germline loops: CDR1 SGHVS, CDR2 FQNEAQ. The CDR3 sequence is 14 residues long. The V end was cut by 5 bases, the J end by 5 bases, with 12 bases between. CDR3 protein: CASSRTGLNEKLFF. In DNA form, the CDR3 reads TGTGCCAGCAGCCGTACGGGGCTCAATGAAAAACTGTTTTTT. Filled out from reference TRBV7-8 and TRBJ1-4, the complete variable domain reads GAGVSQSPRYKVAKRGQDVALRCDPISGHVSLFWYQQALGQGPEFLTYFQNEAQLDKSGLPSDRFFAERPEGSVSTLKIQRTQQEDSAVYLCASSRTGLNEKLFFGSGTQLSVL.

The chain is built from TRBV5-1 and TRBJ2-6, with D maybe TRBD1 (5 bases). V lost 0 bases and J lost 0, with 10 bases in between. The CDR3 spans 17 residues. Looked up from germline, CDR1 is SGHRS and CDR2 is YFSETQ. The CDR3, as DNA: TGCGCCAGCAGCTTGGGACAGCACGCCTCTGGGGCCAACGTCCTGACTTTC. Its protein is CASSLGQHASGANVLTF.

This sequence joins TRBV19 and TRBJ1-1, with 10 bases matching TRBD1. The CDR3 has 13 amino acids. With 7 bases clipped from V and 4 bases from J, the junction kept 3 bases outside the gene matches. Looked up from germline, CDR1 is LNHDA and CDR2 is SQIVND (reference sequence). Written as DNA, the CDR3 is TGTGCCAGTAAAGGACAGGGGGGCACTGAAGCTTTCTTT. Translating it yields CASKGQGGTEAFF.

V and J are TRBV19 and TRBJ2-7; the match to TRBD1 covers 10 bases. Per germline, CDR1 LNHDA and CDR2 SQIVND (reference sequence). This CDR3 contains 13 residues. The V gene end was trimmed by 6 bases and the J gene end by 4 bases; junction bases not matched to a gene: 3. The CDR3: CASSDRGPYEQYF. Here the CDR3 DNA reads TGTGCCAGTAGCGACAGGGGGCCGTACGAGCAGTACTTC.

The J gene is TRBJ2-3, the V gene TRBV11-3, with TRBD2 matching 9 bases. Germline trimming cut 1 base from V and 5 bases from J; bases unmatched to any gene: 4. Germline CDR1 reads SGHNT; CDR2 reads YENEEA. CDR3 length: 15 residues. The CDR3 sequence is CASSLVAGAQDTQYF. As DNA, the CDR3 is TGTGCCAGCAGCTTAGTAGCGGGGGCTCAAGATACGCAGTATTTT.

This chain uses TRBV2 with TRBJ2-2; D is possibly TRBD1 or TRBD2 (6 bases each). The germline CDR1 and CDR2 sequences are SNHLY and FYNNEI. Trimming cost V 8 bases and J 3 bases, with 10 bases left between them. This CDR3 is built from 13 residues. The DNA of the CDR3 is TGTGCCAGCGCGGGACAAGACACCGGGGAGCTGTTTTTT. Its protein product is CASAGQDTGELFF.

The V gene is TRBV5-6, the J gene TRBJ2-1; 11 nucleotides match TRBD2. CDR3 length: 14 amino acids. The J segment lost 9 bases and the V segment lost 4 bases, leaving 6 bases of the junction unmatched. Per germline, CDR1 SGHDT and CDR2 YYEEEE. The CDR3 DNA is TGTGCCAGCAGCCTGCTAGCGGGAGGAAGTGAGCAGTTCTTC. It codes for CASSLLAGGSEQFF.

The chain uses TRBV3-1 (or the pseudogene TRBV3-2) and TRBJ2-3, with 10 bases matching TRBD1. Germline lookup yields CDR1 LGHDT and CDR2 YNNKEL (reference sequence). This CDR3 is built from 15 residues. Germline trimming cut 5 bases from V and 3 bases from J; bases unmatched to any gene: 5. The DNA for the CDR3 is TGTGCCAGCAGCGCCAGACAGGGGGCTACAGATACGCAGTATTTT. The encoded protein is CASSARQGATDTQYF.

This sequence joins TRBV12-3 or TRBV12-4 and TRBJ1-6; the D is unclear. V shed 6 bases and J shed 10 bases, with 13 bases lying between them. The CDR3 is made up of 13 amino acids. The CDR3 DNA follows: TGTGCCAGCAGCCTCGAGGCGAGGTCACCCCTCCACTTT. The encoded protein is CASSLEARSPLHF.

This rearrangement joins TRBV11-2 to TRBJ1-3, with unresolved D. Looked up from germline, CDR1 is SGHAT and CDR2 is FQNNGV. Trimming shortened V by 5 bases and J by 10 bases, and 21 bases separated the two germline ends. The CDR3 runs to 15 residues. The CDR3 loop is CASSRGPATYGTIYF. The CDR3, as DNA: TGTGCCAGCAGCAGAGGACCGGCGACTTACGGTACCATATATTTT.

J is TRBJ1-6 and V is TRBV9; D is ambiguous. In germline, CDR1 is SGDLS, CDR2 YYNGEE. The CDR3 runs to 14 residues. V shed 5 bases and J shed 0 bases, with 6 bases lying between them. CDR3 protein: CASRGSSYNSPLHF. The CDR3 region has the DNA TGTGCCAGCAGGGGAAGCTCCTATAATTCACCCCTCCACTTT.

The rearrangement links TRBV6-5 to TRBJ2-4; the D gene is possibly TRBD2 (6 bases). V gave up 4 bases and J gave up 0 bases, with 10 bases separating them. The CDR3 length is 15 residues. Germline V gene sequence: CDR1 MNHEY, CDR2 SVGAGI. The CDR3, as DNA: TGTGCCAGCAGTTCCCGGGAGTTAGCCAAAAACATTCAGTACTTC. Its translation: CASSSRELAKNIQYF.

The gene calls are TRBV30 and TRBJ1-5; TRBD1 agrees at 7 bases. The junction had 10 bases not matched to a gene; V was cut back by 3 bases and J by 5 bases. Germline V gene lookup returns CDR1 GTSNPN and CDR2 SVGIG (reference sequence). The CDR3 runs 15 residues. As DNA, the CDR3 is TGTGCCTGGAGCAGGGGGAGTATGAGGGATCAGCCCCAGCATTTT. As protein: CAWSRGSMRDQPQHF. Drawing the rest from reference TRBV30 and TRBJ1-5, the complete variable domain is SQTIHQWPATLVQPVGSPLSLECTVEGTSNPNLYWYRQAAGRGLQLLFYSVGIGQISSEVPQNLSASRPQDRQFILSSKKLLLSDSGFYLCAWSRGSMRDQPQHFGDGTRLSIL.